These 25 T cell receptor beta chains came from one sample sequenced in a study of cytomegalovirus exposure and HLA in healthy donors. The PCR employed 60 Vbeta primers together with 13 Jbeta primers. TCRdb keeps only in-frame clones here, not all; method: immunoSEQ multiplex PCR. This table holds tens of thousands of clones, 60% to 80% found once. The sequenced material came from PBMCs. The origin of the receptors is a female donor in good health and CMV-seronegative.

This rearrangement joins TRBV7-9 to TRBJ2-3; no reliable D call. Per germline, CDR1 SEHNR and CDR2 FQNEAQ (reference sequence). Between the trimmed V and J ends, which lost 6 bases and 4 bases, there was a span of 5 bases. The CDR3 sequence is 11 residues long. Here the CDR3 DNA reads TGTGCCAGCAGTCGGGCAGATACGCAGTATTTT. This gives the protein CASSRADTQYF.

This chain uses TRBV27 with TRBJ2-7, with D tentatively TRBD2 (6 bases). The CDR3 runs to 16 residues. CDR1 MNHEY and CDR2 SMNVEV come from the germline V gene (reference sequence). Trimming stripped 0 bases from V and 2 bases from J, with 14 bases between. CDR3 nucleotides: TGTGCCAGCAGTTTATCCCACCCTCCGGGAGCCTACGAGCAGTACTTC. It translates to CASSLSHPPGAYEQYF.

Only one count was recorded for this clone. The chain has TRBV5-8 and TRBJ2-7; 11 bases agree with TRBD2. Germline V CDR1 and CDR2: SGHTS, YDEGEE. The CDR3 contains 16 residues. V shed 3 bases and J 7 bases; nucleotides not matched to a gene: 12. The CDR3 nucleotides are TGTGCCAGCAGCTGGGCGGGAACTAGCGGGAGAGGTGAGCAGTACTTC. This codes for CASSWAGTSGRGEQYF.

This clone was seen a single time. This chain uses TRBV11-2 with TRBJ2-5; D may be TRBD2 (5 bases). This CDR3 region has 13 residues. Germline CDR1 SGHAT, CDR2 FQNNGV. V lost 3 bases, J lost 10 bases, and 15 bases lay in between. The CDR3 bases are TGTGCCAGCAGCTTTTGGGAGCCAGAGGGCCAGTACTTC. Protein product: CASSFWEPEGQYF.

The chain recombines TRBV9 with TRBJ2-3; TRBD2 agrees at 7 bases. The junction had 19 bases not matched to a gene; V was cut back by 4 bases and J by 2 bases. CDR3 length: 19 residues. Germline values: CDR1 SGDLS, CDR2 YYNGEE. The CDR3 nucleotides read TGTGCCAGCAGCCATATGGATTCGGGGACGCGGGGGTCCACAGATACGCAGTATTTT. Encoded protein: CASSHMDSGTRGSTDTQYF.

The sample holds one count of this clone. The chain has TRBV7-9 and TRBJ1-3; D is perhaps TRBD1 (6 bases). The length of the CDR3 is 15 residues. The V end was cut by 4 bases, the J end by 4 bases, with 14 bases between. CDR1 is SEHNR and CDR2 is FQNEAQ in the germline V gene (reference sequence). The CDR3 spells CASSSDRLIGNTIYF. The CDR3 coding sequence is TGTGCCAGCAGCTCCGACAGGTTGATAGGAAACACCATATATTTT.

The chain links TRBV18 to TRBJ1-1, with D unresolved. V shed 0 bases and J shed 0 bases, with 14 bases lying between them. The CDR3 contains 17 residues. Germline CDR1 reads KGHSH; CDR2 reads LQKENI. The CDR3 reads CASSPPFRRLMNTEAFF. The CDR3 DNA follows: TGTGCCAGCTCACCACCGTTCAGGCGTCTCATGAACACTGAAGCTTTCTTT.

The chain combines TRBV6-5 with TRBJ2-3; D not resolved. This CDR3 has 12 residues. Trimming removed 8 bases from V and 2 bases from J, with 8 bases in between. Germline assignment: CDR1 MNHEY and CDR2 SVGAGI. The CDR3 DNA reads TGTGCCAGCCGGTCTGACACAGATACGCAGTATTTT. The encoded protein is CASRSDTDTQYF.

The chain joins TRBV9 to TRBJ2-3; 11 nucleotides match TRBD2. Trimming at V came to 0 bases and at J to 2 bases, leaving 17 bases not matched to a gene. This CDR3 has 21 residues. Looked up from germline, CDR1 is SGDLS and CDR2 is YYNGEE. The CDR3 reads CASSVVLTSGDPRRFTDTQYF. The CDR3 region has the DNA TGTGCCAGCAGCGTAGTCCTGACTAGCGGGGACCCGAGACGATTCACAGATACGCAGTATTTT.

The chain carries TRBV29-1 and TRBJ2-7; D possibly corresponds to TRBD1 (5 bases). Germline CDR1 reads SQVTM; CDR2 reads ANQGSEA. Deletions cut 4 bases from V and 2 bases from J, with 15 bases between. The CDR3 length is 14 residues. DNA of the CDR3: TGCAGCGTTGGGTCCCGGACAAGTACCTACGAGCAGTACTTC. Translated: CSVGSRTSTYEQYF.

V and J are TRBV7-9 and TRBJ1-1; 7 bases are shared with TRBD1. The CDR3 is 15 amino acids. Unmatched junction bases numbered 6, after V lost 4 bases and J lost 1 base. Looked up from germline, CDR1 is SEHNR and CDR2 is FQNEAQ (reference sequence). CDR3: CASSSRQGENTEAFF. The CDR3 DNA reads TGTGCCAGCAGCTCTAGACAGGGAGAGAACACTGAAGCTTTCTTT. The full variable domain, in which reference TRBV7-9 and TRBJ1-1 provide the parts outside the CDR3, is DTGVSQNPRHKITKRGQNVTFRCDPISEHNRLYWYRQTLGQGPEFLTYFQNEAQLEKSRLLSDRFSAERPKGSFSTLEIQRTEQGDSAMYLCASSSRQGENTEAFFGQGTRLTVV.

In DNA, the CDR3 is TGTGCCAGTAGGAATCGGGACAGTCCGGGCGAAAAACTGTTTTTT. Its translation: CASRNRDSPGEKLFF. This chain joins TRBV19 and TRBJ1-4; 7 positions agree with TRBD1. Unmatched junction bases numbered 12, after V lost 6 bases and J lost 8 bases. This CDR3 contains 15 residues. Germline V gives CDR1 LNHDA, CDR2 SQIVND (reference sequence).

The genes are TRBV6-1 and TRBJ1-1; 7 bases fit TRBD1. V trimming: 4 bases; J trimming: 7 bases; junction bases outside the gene matches: 15. Germline V lookup: CDR1 MNHNS, CDR2 SASEGT. CDR3 length: 16 residues. The CDR3 here is CASSAEGGVKRSEAFF. CDR3 sequence (DNA): TGTGCCAGCAGTGCGGAAGGGGGCGTTAAAAGAAGTGAAGCTTTCTTT.

The rearrangement links TRBV28 to TRBJ1-1, with D hard to call. The CDR3 sequence is 13 residues long. Germline lookup yields CDR1 MDHEN and CDR2 SYDVKM. V dropped 8 bases and J dropped 0 bases, with 10 bases sitting between them. The CDR3 nucleotides are TGTGCCAGCGTAGCTACTATGAACACTGAAGCTTTCTTT. Translated, it gives CASVATMNTEAFF.

This clone was counted once. V gene TRBV9 combines with J gene TRBJ1-1; unclear D gene. The CDR3 extends over 15 amino acids. Germline values: CDR1 SGDLS, CDR2 YYNGEE. The germline V and J ends were trimmed by 0 bases and 1 base, with 10 bases remaining between them. The CDR3 sequence is CASSVVMGPNTEAFF. The CDR3 bases are TGTGCCAGCAGCGTAGTTATGGGCCCGAACACTGAAGCTTTCTTT.

V usage is TRBV6-1 and J usage is TRBJ2-5, with D perhaps matching TRBD2 (5 bases). The V end was cut by 7 bases, the J end by 5 bases, with 17 bases between. The germline CDR1 and CDR2 sequences are MNHNS and SASEGT. The CDR3 has 14 amino acids. CDR3 loop: CASTSLESGETQYF. The CDR3 DNA reads TGTGCCAGCACGTCCCTCGAGTCGGGGGAGACCCAGTACTTC.

This chain uses TRBV19 with TRBJ2-5; 12 bases align to TRBD1. V was pared by 5 bases and J by 3 bases, with 4 bases of the junction left unmatched. In germline, CDR1 is LNHDA, CDR2 SQIVND (reference sequence). The CDR3 has 15 residues. The chain's CDR3 is CASSGGTGGKETQYF. The CDR3 nucleotides are TGTGCCAGTAGTGGGGGGACAGGGGGCAAAGAGACCCAGTACTTC. The variable domain in full, with the rest retrieved from reference TRBV19 and TRBJ2-5, is DGGITQSPKYLFRKEGQNVTLSCEQNLNHDAMYWYRQDPGQGLRLIYYSQIVNDFQKGDIAEGYSVSREKKESFPLTVTSAQKNPTAFYLCASSGGTGGKETQYFGPGTRLLVL.

This clone has more than one count but fewer than ten. The chain uses TRBV6-1 and TRBJ1-5; D call uncertain. V lost 1 base and J 11 bases, leaving 15 bases between the germline ends. CDR1 and CDR2 from the germline V gene are MNHNS and SASEGT. CDR3 size: 14 residues. The CDR3, as DNA: TGTGCCAGCAGTGAAGTGGCGGAGAGGTTGGCCCAGCATTTT. Translating it yields CASSEVAERLAQHF.

The rearrangement links TRBV2 to TRBJ1-6; 8 bases fit TRBD1. V was clipped by 7 bases and J by 3 bases; unmatched bases: 8. Germline V lookup: CDR1 SNHLY, CDR2 FYNNEI. There are 16 residues in the CDR3. The CDR3: CASNLYTGGYNSPLHF. CDR3 nucleotide sequence: TGTGCCAGCAATCTTTATACAGGGGGCTATAATTCACCCCTCCACTTT.

The V gene is TRBV6-8, the J gene TRBJ2-5; 11 positions match TRBD1. J lost 0 bases, V lost 6 bases, and 15 bases had no gene match. This CDR3 has 19 residues. The germline V gene encodes CDR1 MNHGY and CDR2 SAAAGT. Here the CDR3 reads CASSRPGTGGIRDQETQYF. The CDR3 region has the DNA TGTGCCAGCAGCAGACCCGGGACAGGGGGGATCAGGGACCAAGAGACCCAGTACTTC.

This sequence joins TRBV9 and TRBJ1-4, with D tentatively TRBD1 (6 bases). The V gene's germline CDR1 is SGDLS and CDR2 YYNGEE. This CDR3 comprises 14 residues. Trimming left V 0 bases short and J 5 bases short, with 8 bases between. CDR3 nucleotide sequence: TGTGCCAGCAGCGTAGGGACAGTGAATGAAAAACTGTTTTTT. Encoded protein: CASSVGTVNEKLFF.

This chain joins TRBV5-4 and TRBJ1-4, with D possibly being TRBD1 (6 bases). Trimming cost V 3 bases and J 5 bases, with 14 bases left between them. The CDR3 is made up of 15 amino acids. Germline values: CDR1 SGHNT, CDR2 YYREEE (reference sequence). DNA for the CDR3: TGTGCCAGCAGCTCCGGTGTCAGGGGAAATGAAAAACTGTTTTTT. It is translated as CASSSGVRGNEKLFF.

This sequence joins TRBV4-2 and TRBJ2-5, with D possibly matching TRBD2 (6 bases). V lost 0 bases and J 7 bases, leaving 6 bases between the germline ends. The CDR3 totals 12 residues. The germline V gene has CDR1 LGHNA and CDR2 YNFKEQ. CDR3 DNA: TGTGCCAGCAGCCAAGATAGCGGGACCCAGTACTTC. Translating gives CASSQDSGTQYF.

The chain joins TRBV5-8 to TRBJ1-1, with D uncertain. Trimming took off 6 bases at V and 0 bases at J, with 12 bases between the two ends. Germline CDR1 is SGHTS and CDR2 is YDEGEE. The CDR3 sequence is 14 residues long. The CDR3 sequence: CASTSGLLNTEAFF. In DNA form, the CDR3 reads TGTGCCAGCACCTCAGGTCTCCTGAACACTGAAGCTTTCTTT.

This clone appeared a single time. The chain has TRBV25-1 and TRBJ2-4; D is ambiguous. The CDR3 extends over 12 amino acids. CDR1 and CDR2 (germline): MGHDK, SYGVNS. Trimming cost V 5 bases and J 7 bases, with 9 bases left between them. In DNA form, the CDR3 reads TGTGCCAGCAGTACCTTCGGGAACATTCAGTACTTC. This translates into CASSTFGNIQYF.